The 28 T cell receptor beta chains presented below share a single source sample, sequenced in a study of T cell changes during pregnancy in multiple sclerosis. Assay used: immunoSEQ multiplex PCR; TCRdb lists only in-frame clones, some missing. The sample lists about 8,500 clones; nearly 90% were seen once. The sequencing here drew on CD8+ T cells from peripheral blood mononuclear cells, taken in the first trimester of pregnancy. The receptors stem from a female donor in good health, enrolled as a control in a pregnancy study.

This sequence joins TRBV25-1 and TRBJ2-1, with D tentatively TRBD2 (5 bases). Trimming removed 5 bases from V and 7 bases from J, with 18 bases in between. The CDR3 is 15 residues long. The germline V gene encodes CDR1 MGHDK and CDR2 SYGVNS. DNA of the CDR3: TGTGCCAGCAGTACTCTCCGGGATACGTCGAATGAGCAGTTCTTC. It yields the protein CASSTLRDTSNEQFF. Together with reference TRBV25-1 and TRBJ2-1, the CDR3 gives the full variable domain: EADIYQTPRYLVIGTGKKITLECSQTMGHDKMYWYQQDPGMELHLIHYSYGVNSTEKGDLSSESTVSRIRTEHFPLTLESARPSHTSQYLCASSTLRDTSNEQFFGPGTRLTVL.

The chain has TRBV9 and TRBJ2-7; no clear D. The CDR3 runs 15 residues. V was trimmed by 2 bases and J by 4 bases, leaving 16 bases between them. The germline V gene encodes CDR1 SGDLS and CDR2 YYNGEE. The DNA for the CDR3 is TGTGCCAGCAGCGTCTCCCCAGACACAGAATACGAGCAGTACTTC. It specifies CASSVSPDTEYEQYF. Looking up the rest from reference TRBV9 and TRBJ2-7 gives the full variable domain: DSGVTQTPKHLITATGQRVTLRCSPRSGDLSVYWYQQSLDQGLQFLIQYYNGEERAKGNILERFSAQQFPDLHSELNLSSLELGDSALYFCASSVSPDTEYEQYFGPGTRLTVT.

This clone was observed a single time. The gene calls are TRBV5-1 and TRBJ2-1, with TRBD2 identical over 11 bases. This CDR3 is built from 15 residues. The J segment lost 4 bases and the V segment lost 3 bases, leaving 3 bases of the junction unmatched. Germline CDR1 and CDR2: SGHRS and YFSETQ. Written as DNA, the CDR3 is TGCGCCAGCAGCTCGACTAGCGGGACGTACAATGAGCAGTTCTTC. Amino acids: CASSSTSGTYNEQFF.

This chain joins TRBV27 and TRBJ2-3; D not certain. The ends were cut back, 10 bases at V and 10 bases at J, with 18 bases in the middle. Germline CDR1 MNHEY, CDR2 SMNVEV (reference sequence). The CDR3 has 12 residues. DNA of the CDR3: TGTGCCACCAACCGGGTCGGCTTTCCGCAGTATTTT. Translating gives CATNRVGFPQYF.

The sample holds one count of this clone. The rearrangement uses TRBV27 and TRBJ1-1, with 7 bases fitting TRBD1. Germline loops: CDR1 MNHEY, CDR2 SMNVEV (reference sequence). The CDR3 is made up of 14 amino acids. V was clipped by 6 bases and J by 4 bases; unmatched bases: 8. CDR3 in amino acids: CASSPFAGGTEAFF. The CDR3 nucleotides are TGTGCCAGCAGCCCCTTTGCAGGGGGCACTGAAGCTTTCTTT.

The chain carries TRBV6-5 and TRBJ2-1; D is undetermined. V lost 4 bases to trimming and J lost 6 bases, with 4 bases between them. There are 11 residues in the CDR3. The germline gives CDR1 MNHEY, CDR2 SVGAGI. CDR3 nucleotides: TGTGCCAGCAGTTCCCTCAATGAGCAGTTCTTC. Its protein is CASSSLNEQFF.

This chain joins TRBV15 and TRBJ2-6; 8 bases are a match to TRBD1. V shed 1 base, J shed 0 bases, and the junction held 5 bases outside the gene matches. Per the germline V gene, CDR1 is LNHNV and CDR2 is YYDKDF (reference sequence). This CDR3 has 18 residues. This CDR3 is CATSRVGTGSSGANVLTF. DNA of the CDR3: TGTGCCACCAGCAGAGTGGGGACAGGTAGCTCTGGGGCCAACGTCCTGACTTTC.

In DNA, the CDR3 is TGTGCCAGTAGTATGTCGGTCGCAGGGATTACTGAAGCTTTCTTT. This translates into CASSMSVAGITEAFF. V is TRBV19 and J is TRBJ1-1; D might be TRBD1 (5 bases). The CDR3 covers 15 residues. Germline V gives CDR1 LNHDA, CDR2 SQIVND (reference sequence). Trimming cost V 3 bases and J 5 bases, with 16 bases left between them.

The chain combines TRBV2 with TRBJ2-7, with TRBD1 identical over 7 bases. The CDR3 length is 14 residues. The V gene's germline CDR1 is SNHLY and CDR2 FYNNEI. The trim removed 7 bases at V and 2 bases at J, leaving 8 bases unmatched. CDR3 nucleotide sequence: TGTGCCAGCATAGGACAGGCTGGTCCCTACGAGCAGTACTTC. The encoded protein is CASIGQAGPYEQYF.

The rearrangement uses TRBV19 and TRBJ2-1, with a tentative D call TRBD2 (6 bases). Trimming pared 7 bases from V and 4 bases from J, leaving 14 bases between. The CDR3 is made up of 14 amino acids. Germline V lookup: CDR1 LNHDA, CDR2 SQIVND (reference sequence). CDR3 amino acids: CASMVGSMYNEQFF. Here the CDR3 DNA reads TGTGCCAGTATGGTCGGGAGTATGTACAATGAGCAGTTCTTC.

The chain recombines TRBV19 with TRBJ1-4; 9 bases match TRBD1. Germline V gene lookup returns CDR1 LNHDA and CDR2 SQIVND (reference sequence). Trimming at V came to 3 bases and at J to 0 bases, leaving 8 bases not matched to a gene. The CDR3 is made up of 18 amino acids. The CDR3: CASSMDRDRDATNEKLFF. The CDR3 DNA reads TGTGCCAGTAGTATGGACCGGGACAGGGACGCAACTAATGAAAAACTGTTTTTT.

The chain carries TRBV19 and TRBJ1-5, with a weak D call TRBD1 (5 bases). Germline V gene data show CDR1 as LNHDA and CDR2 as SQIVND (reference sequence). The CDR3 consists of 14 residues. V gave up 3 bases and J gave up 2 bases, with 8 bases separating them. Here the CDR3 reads CASSIPGRNQPQHF. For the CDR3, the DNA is TGTGCCAGTAGTATCCCAGGGCGCAATCAGCCCCAGCATTTT.

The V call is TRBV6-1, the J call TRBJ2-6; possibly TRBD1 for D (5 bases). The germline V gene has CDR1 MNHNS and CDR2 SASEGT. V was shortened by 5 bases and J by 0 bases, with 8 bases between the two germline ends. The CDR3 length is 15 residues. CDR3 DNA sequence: TGTGCCAGCAGTACAGGAAACTCTGGGGCCAACGTCCTGACTTTC. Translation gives CASSTGNSGANVLTF.

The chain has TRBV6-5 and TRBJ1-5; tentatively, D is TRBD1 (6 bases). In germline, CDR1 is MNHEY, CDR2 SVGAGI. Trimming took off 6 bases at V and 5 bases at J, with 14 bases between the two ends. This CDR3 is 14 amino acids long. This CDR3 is CASSDGQPDQPQHF. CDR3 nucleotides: TGTGCCAGCAGCGATGGACAGCCTGATCAGCCCCAGCATTTT.

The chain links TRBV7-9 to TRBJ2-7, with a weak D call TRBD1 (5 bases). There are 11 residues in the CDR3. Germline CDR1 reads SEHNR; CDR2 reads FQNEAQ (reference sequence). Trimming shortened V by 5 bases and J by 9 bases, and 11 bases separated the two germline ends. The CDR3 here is CASSHPGMQYF. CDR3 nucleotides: TGTGCCAGCAGCCACCCAGGGATGCAGTACTTC. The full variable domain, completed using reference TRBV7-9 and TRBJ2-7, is DTGVSQNPRHKITKRGQNVTFRCDPISEHNRLYWYRQTLGQGPEFLTYFQNEAQLEKSRLLSDRFSAERPKGSFSTLEIQRTEQGDSAMYLCASSHPGMQYFGPGTRLTVT.

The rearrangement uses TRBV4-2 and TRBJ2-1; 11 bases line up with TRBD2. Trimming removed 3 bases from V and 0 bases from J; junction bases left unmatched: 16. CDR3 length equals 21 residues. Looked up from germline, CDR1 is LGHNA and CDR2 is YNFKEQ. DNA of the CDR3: TGTGCCAGCAGCCATGGTGGGACTAGCGGAGCCACCTTGAGCTCCTACAATGAGCAGTTCTTC. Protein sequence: CASSHGGTSGATLSSYNEQFF.

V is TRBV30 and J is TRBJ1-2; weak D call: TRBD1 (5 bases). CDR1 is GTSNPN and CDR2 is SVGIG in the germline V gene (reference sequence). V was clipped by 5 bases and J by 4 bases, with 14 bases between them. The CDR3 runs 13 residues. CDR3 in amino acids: CAWETDSLYGYTF. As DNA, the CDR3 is TGTGCCTGGGAGACAGACAGCCTCTATGGCTACACCTTC.

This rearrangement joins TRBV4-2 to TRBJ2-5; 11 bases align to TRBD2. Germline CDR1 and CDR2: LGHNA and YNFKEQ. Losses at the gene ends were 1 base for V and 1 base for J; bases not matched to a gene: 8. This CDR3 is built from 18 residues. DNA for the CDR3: TGTGCCAGCAGCCAAGTCATCCTCGGGACTAGCGGCCAAGAGACCCAGTACTTC. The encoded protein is CASSQVILGTSGQETQYF.

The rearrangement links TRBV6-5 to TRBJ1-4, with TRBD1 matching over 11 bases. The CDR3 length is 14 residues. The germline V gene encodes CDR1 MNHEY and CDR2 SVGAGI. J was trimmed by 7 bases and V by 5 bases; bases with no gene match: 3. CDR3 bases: TGTGCCAGCAGTAAAGGACAGGGGGCTGAAAAACTGTTTTTT. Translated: CASSKGQGAEKLFF.

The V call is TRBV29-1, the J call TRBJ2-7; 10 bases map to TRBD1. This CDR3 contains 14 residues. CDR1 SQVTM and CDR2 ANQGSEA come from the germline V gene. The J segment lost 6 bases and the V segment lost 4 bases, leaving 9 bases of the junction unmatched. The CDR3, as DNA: TGCAGCGTTGTCGGGACAGGGGACGTCTCCGAGCAGTACTTC. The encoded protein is CSVVGTGDVSEQYF.

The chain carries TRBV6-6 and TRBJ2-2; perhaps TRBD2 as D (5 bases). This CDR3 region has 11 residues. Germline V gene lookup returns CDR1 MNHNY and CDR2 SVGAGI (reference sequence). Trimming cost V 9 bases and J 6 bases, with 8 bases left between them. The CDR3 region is CASWRAGELFF. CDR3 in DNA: TGTGCCAGTTGGCGGGCCGGGGAGCTGTTTTTT.

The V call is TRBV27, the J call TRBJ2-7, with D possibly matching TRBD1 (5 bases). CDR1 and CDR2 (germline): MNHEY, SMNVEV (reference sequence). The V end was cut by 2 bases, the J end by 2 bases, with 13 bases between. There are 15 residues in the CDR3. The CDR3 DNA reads TGTGCCAGCAGTTTAGAAGGGGTTGGACCCTACGAGCAGTACTTC. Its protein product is CASSLEGVGPYEQYF.

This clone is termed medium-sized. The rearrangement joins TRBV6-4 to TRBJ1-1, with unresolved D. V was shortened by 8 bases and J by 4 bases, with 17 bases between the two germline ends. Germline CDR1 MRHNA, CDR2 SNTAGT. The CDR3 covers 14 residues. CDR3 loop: CASDVRVPGTEAFF. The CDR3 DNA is TGTGCCAGCGATGTGCGGGTCCCAGGCACTGAAGCTTTCTTT.

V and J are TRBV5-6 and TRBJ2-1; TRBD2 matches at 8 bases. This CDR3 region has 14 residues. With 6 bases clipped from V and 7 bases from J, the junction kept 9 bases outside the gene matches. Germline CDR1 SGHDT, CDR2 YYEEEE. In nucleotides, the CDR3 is TGTGCCAGCATGCGTCAAGCGGGAGTAAATGAGCAGTTCTTC. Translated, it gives CASMRQAGVNEQFF.

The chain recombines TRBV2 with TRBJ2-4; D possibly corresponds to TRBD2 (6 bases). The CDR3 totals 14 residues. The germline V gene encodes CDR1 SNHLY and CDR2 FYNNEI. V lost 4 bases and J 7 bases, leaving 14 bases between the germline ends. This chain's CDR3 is CASSVWGERNIQYF. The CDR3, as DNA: TGTGCCAGCAGTGTCTGGGGGGAGAGGAACATTCAGTACTTC. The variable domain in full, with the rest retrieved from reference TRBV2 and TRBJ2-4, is EPEVTQTPSHQVTQMGQEVILRCVPISNHLYFYWYRQILGQKVEFLVSFYNNEISEKSEIFDDQFSVERPDGSNFTLKIRSTKLEDSAMYFCASSVWGERNIQYFGAGTRLSVL.

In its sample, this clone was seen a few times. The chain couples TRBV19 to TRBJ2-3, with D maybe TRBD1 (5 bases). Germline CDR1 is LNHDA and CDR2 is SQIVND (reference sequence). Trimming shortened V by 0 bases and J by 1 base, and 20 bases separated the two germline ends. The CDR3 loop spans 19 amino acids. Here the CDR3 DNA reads TGTGCCAGTAGTATAGACAGGGTAAGCCCCCCATTAGGCACAGATACGCAGTATTTT. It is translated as CASSIDRVSPPLGTDTQYF.

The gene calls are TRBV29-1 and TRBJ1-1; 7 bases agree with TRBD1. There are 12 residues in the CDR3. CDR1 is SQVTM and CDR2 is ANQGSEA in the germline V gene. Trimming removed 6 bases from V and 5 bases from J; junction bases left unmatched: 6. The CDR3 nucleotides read TGCAGCGTAGGAACAGGGGAGACTGAAGCTTTCTTT. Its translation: CSVGTGETEAFF.

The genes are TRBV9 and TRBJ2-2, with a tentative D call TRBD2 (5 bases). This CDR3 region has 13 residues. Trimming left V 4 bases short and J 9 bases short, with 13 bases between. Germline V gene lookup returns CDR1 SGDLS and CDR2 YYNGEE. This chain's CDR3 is CASSPGEGRELFF. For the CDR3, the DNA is TGTGCCAGCAGCCCAGGCGAGGGCCGGGAGCTGTTTTTT.